These T cell receptor beta chains were read from a single sample in a study of cytomegalovirus exposure and HLA in healthy donors. Profiling relied on immunoSEQ multiplex PCR, and the TCRdb table lists in-frame clones only, not all of them. The table records about 200,000 clones, approximately 11% of them present only once. The sequencing sample was made of PBMCs. The source is a man between 50 and 59 years old in good health and CMV-seropositive. CDR3s include the opening cysteine and the closing phenylalanine or tryptophan. A D gene is named only where the DNA matches it firmly. Part of the rows lack a size; the others show once, few, many or a class for expanded clones.

v_call: TRBV2; clone_size: .; j_call: TRBJ2-5; d_call: TRBD2; cdr3_aa: CASSDRTSGRETQYF; cdr3_nt: TGTGCCAGCAGTGATCGGACTAGCGGTCGGGAGACCCAGTACTTC
v_call: TRBV7-2; clone_size: .; j_call: TRBJ2-2; d_call: TRBD2; cdr3_aa: CASSSRTSGGGTGELFF; cdr3_nt: TGTGCCAGCAGCTCGCGGACTAGCGGGGGAGGGACCGGGGAGCTGTTTTTT
v_call: TRBV19; clone_size: .; j_call: TRBJ1-1; d_call: TRBD1; cdr3_aa: CASSIGQGARTEAFF; cdr3_nt: TGTGCCAGTAGTATAGGACAGGGGGCGAGAACTGAAGCTTTCTTT
v_call: TRBV4-3; clone_size: few; j_call: TRBJ1-5; d_call: .; cdr3_aa: CASSQEETRDQPQHF; cdr3_nt: TGCGCCAGCAGCCAAGAGGAGACGAGGGATCAGCCCCAGCATTTT
v_call: TRBV19; clone_size: .; j_call: TRBJ2-2; d_call: .; cdr3_aa: CASRGGLDPTGELFF; cdr3_nt: TGTGCCAGTAGGGGTGGCCTAGACCCCACCGGGGAGCTGTTTTTT
v_call: TRBV27; clone_size: .; j_call: TRBJ2-3; d_call: TRBD2; cdr3_aa: CASSEFRGGTDTQYF; cdr3_nt: TGTGCCAGCAGCGAGTTCCGGGGGGGCACAGATACGCAGTATTTT
v_call: TRBV11-2; clone_size: .; j_call: TRBJ2-3; d_call: TRBD1; cdr3_aa: CASSPVRTGIYQDTQYF; cdr3_nt: TGTGCCAGCAGCCCAGTTCGGACAGGGATATACCAAGATACGCAGTATTTT
v_call: TRBV4-2; clone_size: .; j_call: TRBJ1-6; d_call: .; cdr3_aa: CASSQESRGSPLHF; cdr3_nt: TGTGCCAGCAGCCAAGAATCCAGGGGTTCACCCCTCCACTTT
v_call: TRBV2; clone_size: few; j_call: TRBJ1-2; d_call: .; cdr3_aa: CASSEETGGYGYTF; cdr3_nt: TGTGCCAGCAGTGAAGAAACAGGCGGCTATGGCTACACCTTC
v_call: TRBV6-5; clone_size: few; j_call: TRBJ1-2; d_call: .; cdr3_aa: CASRRGGGNYGYTF; cdr3_nt: TGTGCCAGCAGAAGGGGGGGTGGCAACTATGGCTACACCTTC
v_call: TRBV30; clone_size: few; j_call: TRBJ2-5; d_call: .; cdr3_aa: CAWSVAGVYDETQYF; cdr3_nt: TGTGCCTGGAGTGTGGCAGGGGTCTATGACGAGACCCAGTACTTC
v_call: TRBV5-1; clone_size: .; j_call: TRBJ2-5; d_call: .; cdr3_aa: CASSFRGQETQYF; cdr3_nt: TGCGCCAGCAGCTTCCGGGGCCAAGAGACCCAGTACTTC
v_call: TRBV19; clone_size: few; j_call: TRBJ2-5; d_call: .; cdr3_aa: CASSIASQETQYF; cdr3_nt: TGTGCCAGTAGTATCGCCAGCCAAGAGACCCAGTACTTC
v_call: TRBV19; clone_size: few; j_call: TRBJ2-2; d_call: .; cdr3_aa: CAIGTLNTGELFF; cdr3_nt: TGTGCCATCGGGACACTGAACACCGGGGAGCTGTTTTTT
v_call: TRBV2; clone_size: few; j_call: TRBJ1-5; d_call: .; cdr3_aa: CASSEEFRVLTQHF; cdr3_nt: TGTGCCAGCAGTGAAGAATTCCGGGTCCTCACCCAGCATTTT
v_call: TRBV6-6; clone_size: few; j_call: TRBJ1-2; d_call: TRBD1; cdr3_aa: CASSSRTGEHYGYTF; cdr3_nt: TGTGCCAGCAGCTCCCGGACAGGGGAGCACTATGGCTACACCTTC
v_call: TRBV5-4; clone_size: few; j_call: TRBJ1-1; d_call: .; cdr3_aa: CASSLSLGVGTEAFF; cdr3_nt: TGTGCCAGCAGCTTGTCTCTGGGAGTCGGCACTGAAGCTTTCTTT
v_call: TRBV6-1; clone_size: few; j_call: TRBJ1-2; d_call: .; cdr3_aa: CASTSGFVYTF; cdr3_nt: TGTGCCAGCACAAGCGGTTTTGTCTACACCTTC
v_call: TRBV11-1; clone_size: .; j_call: TRBJ2-5; d_call: TRBD1; cdr3_aa: CASSLERTGRETQYF; cdr3_nt: TGTGCCAGCAGCTTAGAACGGACAGGGAGAGAGACCCAGTACTTC
v_call: TRBV6-1; clone_size: few; j_call: TRBJ1-2; d_call: .; cdr3_aa: CASRTGWERYGYTF; cdr3_nt: TGTGCCAGCAGGACCGGCTGGGAGCGGTATGGCTACACCTTC
v_call: TRBV5-1; clone_size: .; j_call: TRBJ1-2; d_call: TRBD1; cdr3_aa: CASSLEGQGYGYTF; cdr3_nt: TGCGCCAGCAGCTTGGAGGGACAGGGATATGGCTACACCTTC
v_call: TRBV6-1; clone_size: few; j_call: TRBJ1-3; d_call: TRBD1; cdr3_aa: CASSEHRGPGNTIYF; cdr3_nt: TGTGCCAGCAGTGAACACAGGGGGCCCGGAAACACCATATATTTT